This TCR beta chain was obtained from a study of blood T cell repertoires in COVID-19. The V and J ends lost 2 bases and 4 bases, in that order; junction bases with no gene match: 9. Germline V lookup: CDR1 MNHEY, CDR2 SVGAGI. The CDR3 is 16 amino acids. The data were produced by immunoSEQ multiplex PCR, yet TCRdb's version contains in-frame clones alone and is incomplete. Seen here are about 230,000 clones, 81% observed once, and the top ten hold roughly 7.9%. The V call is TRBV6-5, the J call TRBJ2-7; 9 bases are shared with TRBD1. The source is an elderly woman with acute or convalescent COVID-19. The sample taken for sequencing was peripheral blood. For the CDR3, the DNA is TGTGCCAGCAGTTACGAGCCGGGACAGGGTCTATACGAGCAGTACTTC. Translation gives CASSYEPGQGLYEQYF.